Described below is a single T cell receptor beta chain sequence and its context. The sample belongs to a study of blood T cell repertoires in COVID-19. Repertoires were generated with immunoSEQ multiplex PCR, while TCRdb's copy carries only in-frame clones and drops some. The table includes about 120,000 clones, approximately 85% detected once. Germline CDR1 and CDR2: SGHTA and FQGNSA. The CDR3 is 15 amino acids. Between the trimmed V and J ends, which lost 2 bases and 4 bases, there was a span of 14 bases. The TCR sequence derives from a woman in her sixties with acute or convalescent COVID-19. The sample comprised peripheral blood. The rearrangement links TRBV7-2 to TRBJ1-2, with a tentative D call TRBD1 (5 bases). The CDR3 protein is CASSLSGVGAYGYTF. For the CDR3, the DNA is TGTGCCAGCAGCTTAAGCGGGGTCGGGGCCTATGGCTACACCTTC.